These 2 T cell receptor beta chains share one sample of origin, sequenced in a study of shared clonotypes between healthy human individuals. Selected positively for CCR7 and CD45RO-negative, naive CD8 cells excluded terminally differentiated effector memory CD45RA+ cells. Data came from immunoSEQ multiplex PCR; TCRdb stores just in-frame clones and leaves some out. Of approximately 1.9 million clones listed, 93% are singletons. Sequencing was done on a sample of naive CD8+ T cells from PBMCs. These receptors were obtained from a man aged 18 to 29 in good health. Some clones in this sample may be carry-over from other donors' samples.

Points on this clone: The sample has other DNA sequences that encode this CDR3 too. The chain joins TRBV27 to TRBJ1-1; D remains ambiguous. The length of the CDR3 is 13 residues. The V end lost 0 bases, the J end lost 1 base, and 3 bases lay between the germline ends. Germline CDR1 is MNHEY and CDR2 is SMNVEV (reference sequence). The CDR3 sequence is CASSLSKNTEAFF. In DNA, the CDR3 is TGTGCCAGCAGTTTATCGAAGAACACTGAAGCTTTCTTT.

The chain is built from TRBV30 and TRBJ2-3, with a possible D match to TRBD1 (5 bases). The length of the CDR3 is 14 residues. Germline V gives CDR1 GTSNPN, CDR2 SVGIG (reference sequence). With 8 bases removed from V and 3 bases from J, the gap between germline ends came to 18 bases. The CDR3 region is CATLDSELTDTQYF. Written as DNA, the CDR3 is TGTGCCACCCTCGACAGCGAGCTAACAGATACGCAGTATTTT.